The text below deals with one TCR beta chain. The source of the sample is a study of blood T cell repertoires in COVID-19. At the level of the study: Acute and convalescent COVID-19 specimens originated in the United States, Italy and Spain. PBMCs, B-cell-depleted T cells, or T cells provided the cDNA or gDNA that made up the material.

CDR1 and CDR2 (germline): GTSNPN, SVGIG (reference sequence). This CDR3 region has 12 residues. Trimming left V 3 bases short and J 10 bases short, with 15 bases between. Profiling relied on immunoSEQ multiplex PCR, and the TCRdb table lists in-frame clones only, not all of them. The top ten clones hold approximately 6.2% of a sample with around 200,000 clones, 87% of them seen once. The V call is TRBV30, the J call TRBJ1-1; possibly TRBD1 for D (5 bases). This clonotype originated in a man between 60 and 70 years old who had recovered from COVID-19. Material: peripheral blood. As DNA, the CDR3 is TGTGCCTGGAGAGACAGACTGAACAGAGCTTTCTTT. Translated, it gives CAWRDRLNRAFF.